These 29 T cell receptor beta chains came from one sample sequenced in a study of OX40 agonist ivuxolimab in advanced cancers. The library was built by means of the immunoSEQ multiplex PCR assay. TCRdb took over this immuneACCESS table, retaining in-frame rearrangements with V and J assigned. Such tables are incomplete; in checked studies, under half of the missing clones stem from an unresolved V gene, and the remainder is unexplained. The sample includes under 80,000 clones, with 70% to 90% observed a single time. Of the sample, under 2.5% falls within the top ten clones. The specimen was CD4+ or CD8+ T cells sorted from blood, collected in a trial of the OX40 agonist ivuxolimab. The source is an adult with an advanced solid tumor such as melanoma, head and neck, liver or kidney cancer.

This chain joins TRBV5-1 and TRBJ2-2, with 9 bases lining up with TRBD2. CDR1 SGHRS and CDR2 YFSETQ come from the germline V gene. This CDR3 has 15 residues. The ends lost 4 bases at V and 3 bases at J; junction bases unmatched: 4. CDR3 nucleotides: TGCGCCAGCAGCGTTAGCGGGGGAGACACCGGGGAGCTGTTTTTT. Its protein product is CASSVSGGDTGELFF.

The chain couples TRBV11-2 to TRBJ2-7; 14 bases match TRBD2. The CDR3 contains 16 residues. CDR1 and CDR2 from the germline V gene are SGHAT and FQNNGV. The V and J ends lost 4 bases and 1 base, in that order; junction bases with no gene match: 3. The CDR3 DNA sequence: TGTGCCAGCAGCTCAGGGACTAGCGGGAGATCCTACGAGCAGTACTTC. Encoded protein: CASSSGTSGRSYEQYF.

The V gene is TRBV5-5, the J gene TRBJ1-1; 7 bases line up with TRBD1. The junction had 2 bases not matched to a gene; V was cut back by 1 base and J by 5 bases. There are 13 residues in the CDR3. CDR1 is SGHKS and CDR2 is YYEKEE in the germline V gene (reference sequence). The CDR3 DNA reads TGTGCCAGCAGCTTGCAGGGGGATACTGAAGCTTTCTTT. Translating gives CASSLQGDTEAFF.

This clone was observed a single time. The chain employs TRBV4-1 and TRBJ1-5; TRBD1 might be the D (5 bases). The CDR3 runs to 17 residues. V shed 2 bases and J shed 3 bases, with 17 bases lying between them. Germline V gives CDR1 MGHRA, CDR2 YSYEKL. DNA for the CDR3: TGCGCCAGCAGCCAACCCCCCTCGGGACGACACAATCAGCCCCAGCATTTT. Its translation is CASSQPPSGRHNQPQHF.

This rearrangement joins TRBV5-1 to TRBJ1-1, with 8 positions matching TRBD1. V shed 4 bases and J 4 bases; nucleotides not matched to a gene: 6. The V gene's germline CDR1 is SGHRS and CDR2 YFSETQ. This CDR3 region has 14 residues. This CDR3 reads CASSVLTGGTEAFF. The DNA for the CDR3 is TGCGCCAGCAGCGTGCTCACAGGGGGCACTGAAGCTTTCTTT.

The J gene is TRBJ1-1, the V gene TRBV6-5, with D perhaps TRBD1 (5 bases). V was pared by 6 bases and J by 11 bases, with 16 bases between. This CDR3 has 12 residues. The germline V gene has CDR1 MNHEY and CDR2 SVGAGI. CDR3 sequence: CASSRGTAEAFF. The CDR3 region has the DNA TGTGCCAGCAGCCGCGGGACGGCCGAGGCTTTCTTT.

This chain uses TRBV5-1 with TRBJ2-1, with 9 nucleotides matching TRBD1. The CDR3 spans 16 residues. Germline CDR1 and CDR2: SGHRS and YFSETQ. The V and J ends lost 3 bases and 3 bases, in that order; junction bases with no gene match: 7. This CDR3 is CASSSGPGQGYNEQFF. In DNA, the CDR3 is TGCGCCAGCAGCTCTGGGCCGGGACAGGGCTACAATGAGCAGTTCTTC.

CDR3 nucleotide sequence: TGTGCCAGTAGTAATTTGGGGGTTCTGGATACGCAGTATTTT. Amino acid sequence: CASSNLGVLDTQYF. The chain combines TRBV19 with TRBJ2-3; possibly TRBD1 or TRBD2 for D (5 bases each). There are 14 residues in the CDR3. CDR1 is LNHDA, CDR2 SQIVND, per germline (reference sequence). Trimming took 4 bases from V and 6 from J, leaving 14 bases between them.

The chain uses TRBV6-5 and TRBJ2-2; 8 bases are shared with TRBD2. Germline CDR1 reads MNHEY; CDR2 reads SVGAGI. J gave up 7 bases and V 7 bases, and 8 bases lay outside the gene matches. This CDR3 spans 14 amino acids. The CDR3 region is CASMGLGRNGELFF. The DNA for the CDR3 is TGTGCCAGCATGGGACTAGGGCGGAACGGGGAGCTGTTTTTT.

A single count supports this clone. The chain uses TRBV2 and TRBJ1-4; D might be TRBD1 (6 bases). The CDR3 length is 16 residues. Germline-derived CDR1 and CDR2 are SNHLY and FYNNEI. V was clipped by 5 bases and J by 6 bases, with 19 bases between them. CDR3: CASSPGVQRLDEKLFF. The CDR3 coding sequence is TGTGCCAGCAGTCCAGGGGTACAGCGGCTCGATGAAAAACTGTTTTTT.

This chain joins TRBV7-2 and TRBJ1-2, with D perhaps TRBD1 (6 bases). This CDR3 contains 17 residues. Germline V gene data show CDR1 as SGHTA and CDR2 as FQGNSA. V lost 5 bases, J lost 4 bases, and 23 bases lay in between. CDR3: CASSIGPGGGRGYGYTF. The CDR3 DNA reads TGTGCCAGCAGCATCGGCCCTGGGGGCGGGAGGGGCTATGGCTACACCTTC.

CDR3: CASSNPRQGSGANVLTF. CDR3 in DNA: TGTGCCAGTAGTAACCCGAGGCAGGGGTCCGGGGCCAACGTCCTGACTTTC. The rearrangement joins TRBV19 to TRBJ2-6, with D perhaps matching TRBD1 (6 bases). V was pared by 4 bases and J by 4 bases, with 17 bases between. The CDR3 contains 17 residues. The germline V gene encodes CDR1 LNHDA and CDR2 SQIVND (reference sequence).

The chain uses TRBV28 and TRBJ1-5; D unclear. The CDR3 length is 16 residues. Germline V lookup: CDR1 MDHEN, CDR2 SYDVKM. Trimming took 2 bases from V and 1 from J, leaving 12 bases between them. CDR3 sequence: CASSLIPGLSNQPQHF. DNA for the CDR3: TGTGCCAGCAGTTTAATCCCGGGTTTGAGCAATCAGCCCCAGCATTTT.

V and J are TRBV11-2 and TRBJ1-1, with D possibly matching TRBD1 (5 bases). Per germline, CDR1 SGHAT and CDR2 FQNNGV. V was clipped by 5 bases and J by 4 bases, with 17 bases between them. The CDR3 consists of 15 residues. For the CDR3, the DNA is TGTGCCAGCAGCCTCGGGACCAGTTCGACCACTGAAGCTTTCTTT. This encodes CASSLGTSSTTEAFF.

Written as DNA, the CDR3 is TGTGCCAGCAGTGACTTGGGACAGGGTGAGGGGAACACTGAAGCTTTCTTT. This codes for CASSDLGQGEGNTEAFF. The chain uses TRBV25-1 and TRBJ1-1, with 9 bases aligning to TRBD1. The CDR3 length is 17 residues. Germline CDR1 reads MGHDK; CDR2 reads SYGVNS. V dropped 3 bases and J dropped 1; count of bases not matched to a gene: 9.

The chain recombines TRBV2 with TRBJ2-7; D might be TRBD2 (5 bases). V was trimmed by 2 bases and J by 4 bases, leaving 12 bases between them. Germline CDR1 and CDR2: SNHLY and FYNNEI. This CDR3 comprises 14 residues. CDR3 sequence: CASSEPSSNYEQYF. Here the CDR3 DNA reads TGTGCCAGCAGTGAACCTAGCTCGAATTACGAGCAGTACTTC.

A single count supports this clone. The CDR3 coding sequence is TGTGCCTGGAGTTCTATGACTAGGGGAGAGACCCAGTACTTC. It codes for CAWSSMTRGETQYF. V gene TRBV30 combines with J gene TRBJ2-5; D is perhaps TRBD2 (6 bases). From germline, CDR1 is GTSNPN and CDR2 SVGIG (reference sequence). The CDR3 length is 14 residues. V dropped 2 bases and J dropped 4 bases, with 14 bases sitting between them.

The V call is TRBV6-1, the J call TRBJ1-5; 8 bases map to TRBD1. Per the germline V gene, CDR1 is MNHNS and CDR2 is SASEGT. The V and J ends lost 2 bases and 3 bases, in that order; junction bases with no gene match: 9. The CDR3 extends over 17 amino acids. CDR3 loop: CASSERAYRGNNQPQHF. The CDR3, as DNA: TGTGCCAGCAGTGAAAGGGCGTACAGGGGGAACAATCAGCCCCAGCATTTT.

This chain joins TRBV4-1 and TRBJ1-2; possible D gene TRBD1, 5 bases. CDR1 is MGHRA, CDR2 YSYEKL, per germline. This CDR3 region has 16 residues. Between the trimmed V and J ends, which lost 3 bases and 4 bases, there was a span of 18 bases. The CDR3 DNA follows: TGCGCCAGCAGCCATACCGGGACGGAGGCCTCCTATGGCTACACCTTC. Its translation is CASSHTGTEASYGYTF.

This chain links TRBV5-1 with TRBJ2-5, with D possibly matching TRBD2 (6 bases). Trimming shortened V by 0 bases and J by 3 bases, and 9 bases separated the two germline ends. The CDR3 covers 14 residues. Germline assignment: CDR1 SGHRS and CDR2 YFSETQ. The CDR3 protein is CASSLGAGKETQYF. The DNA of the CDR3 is TGCGCCAGCAGCTTGGGGGCGGGGAAAGAGACCCAGTACTTC.

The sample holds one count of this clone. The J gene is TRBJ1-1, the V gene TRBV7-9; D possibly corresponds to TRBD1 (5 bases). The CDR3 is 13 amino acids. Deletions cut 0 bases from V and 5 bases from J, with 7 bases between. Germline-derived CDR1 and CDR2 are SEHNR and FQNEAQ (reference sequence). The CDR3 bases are TGTGCCAGCAGCTTAGCGGGGGAAACTGAAGCTTTCTTT. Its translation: CASSLAGETEAFF.

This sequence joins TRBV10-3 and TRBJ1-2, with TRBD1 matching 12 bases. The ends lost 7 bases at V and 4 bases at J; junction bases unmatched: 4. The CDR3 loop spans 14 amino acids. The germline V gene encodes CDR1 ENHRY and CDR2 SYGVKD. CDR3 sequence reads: CAITGTGGTYGYTF. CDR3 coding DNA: TGTGCCATCACTGGGACAGGGGGCACCTATGGCTACACCTTC.

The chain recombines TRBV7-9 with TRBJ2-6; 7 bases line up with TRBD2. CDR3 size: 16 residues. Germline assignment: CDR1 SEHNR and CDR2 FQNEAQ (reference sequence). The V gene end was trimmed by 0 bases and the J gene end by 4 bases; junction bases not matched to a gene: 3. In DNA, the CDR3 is TGTGCCAGCAGCTTAGCGGGAGGGGTCGGGGCCAACGTCCTGACTTTC. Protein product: CASSLAGGVGANVLTF.

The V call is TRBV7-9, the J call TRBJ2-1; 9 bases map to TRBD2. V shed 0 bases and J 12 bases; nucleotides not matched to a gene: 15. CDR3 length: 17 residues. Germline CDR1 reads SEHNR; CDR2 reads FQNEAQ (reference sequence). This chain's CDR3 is CASSLAMKRGETMTQFF. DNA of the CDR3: TGTGCCAGCAGCTTAGCGATGAAGCGGGGGGAGACAATGACGCAGTTCTTC.

CDR3 nucleotide sequence: TGTGCCAGCAGCGGGACTGTCACGGGGCAACCCCAGCATTTT. It translates to CASSGTVTGQPQHF. The chain links TRBV7-8 to TRBJ1-5; TRBD1 might be the D (5 bases). The CDR3 contains 14 residues. V gave up 5 bases and J gave up 10 bases, with 18 bases separating them. The germline V gene encodes CDR1 SGHVS and CDR2 FQNEAQ.

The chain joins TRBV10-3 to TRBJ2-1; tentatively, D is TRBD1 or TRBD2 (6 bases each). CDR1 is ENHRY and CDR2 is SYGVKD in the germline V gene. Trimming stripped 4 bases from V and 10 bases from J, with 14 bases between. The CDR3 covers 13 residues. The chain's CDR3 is CAISGGDKTEQFF. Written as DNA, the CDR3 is TGTGCCATCAGTGGGGGGGACAAAACCGAGCAGTTCTTC.

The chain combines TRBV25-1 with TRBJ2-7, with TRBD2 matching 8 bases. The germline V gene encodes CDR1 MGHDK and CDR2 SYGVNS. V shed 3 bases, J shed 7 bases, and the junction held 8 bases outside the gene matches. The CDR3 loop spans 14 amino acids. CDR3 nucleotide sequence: TGTGCCAGCAGTGAGGCGGGAGGACCGCGGGAGCAGTACTTC. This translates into CASSEAGGPREQYF.

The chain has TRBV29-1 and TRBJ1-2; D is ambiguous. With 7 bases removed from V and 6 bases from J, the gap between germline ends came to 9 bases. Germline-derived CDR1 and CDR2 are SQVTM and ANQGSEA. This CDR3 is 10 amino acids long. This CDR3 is CSAASDGYTF. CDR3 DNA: TGCAGCGCCGCCTCGGATGGCTACACCTTC.

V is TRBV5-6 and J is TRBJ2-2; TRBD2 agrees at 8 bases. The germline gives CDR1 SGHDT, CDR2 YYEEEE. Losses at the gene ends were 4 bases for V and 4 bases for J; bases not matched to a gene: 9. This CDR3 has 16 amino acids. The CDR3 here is CASSPQAGASTGELFF. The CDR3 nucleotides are TGTGCCAGCAGCCCACAAGCGGGAGCTAGCACCGGGGAGCTGTTTTTT. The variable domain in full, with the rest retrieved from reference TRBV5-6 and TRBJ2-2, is DAGVTQSPTHLIKTRGQQVTLRCSPKSGHDTVSWYQQALGQGPQFIFQYYEEEERQRGNFPDRFSGHQFPNYSSELNVNALLLGDSALYLCASSPQAGASTGELFFGEGSRLTVL.